This passage covers 3 T cell receptor beta chains from one sample sequenced in a study of cytomegalovirus exposure and HLA in healthy donors (dated by TCRdb to between 2016 and 2019). Library generation was performed with the immunoSEQ multiplex PCR assay. For the multiplex PCR, a mixture combining 60 forward primers for TCR Vbeta segments and 13 reverse primers for TCR Jbeta segments was used. TCRdb took over this immuneACCESS table, retaining in-frame rearrangements with V and J assigned. Such tables are incomplete; in checked studies, under half of the missing clones stem from an unresolved V gene, and the remainder is unexplained. The sample table holds approximately 120,000 clones, of which 83% were seen once. The ten most abundant clones make up about 3.9% of the sample. The source material was PBMCs. These receptors all come from a middle-aged woman in good health and CMV-seropositive.

This clone was counted only a few times. The CDR3 ends on some other residue instead of the conserved phenylalanine or tryptophan, so this is likely a read error. V is TRBV6-4 and J is TRBJ2-3; 8 bases are a match to TRBD2. The CDR3 loop spans 13 amino acids. Germline V gene data show CDR1 as MRHNA and CDR2 as SNTAGT. The CDR3 DNA reads as TGTTCCAGCAGTGACGGGGGGGCAGATACGCAGTATTTG. This sequence encodes CSSSDGGADTQYL.

This chain connects TRBV29-1 to TRBJ2-7; possible D gene TRBD1, 6 bases. The CDR3 length is 12 residues. Germline CDR1 is SQVTM and CDR2 is ANQGSEA. Trimming took off 6 bases at V and 3 bases at J, with 12 bases between the two ends. CDR3 DNA sequence: TGCAGCGTGAGGGGGACAAGCTACGAGCAGTACTTC. Translation: CSVRGTSYEQYF.

V usage is TRBV7-8 and J usage is TRBJ1-5; weak D call: TRBD1 (6 bases). The length of the CDR3 is 15 residues. Trimming took 1 base from V and 5 from J, leaving 12 bases between them. The germline V gene encodes CDR1 SGHVS and CDR2 FQNEAQ. The chain's CDR3 is CASSLEGGGDQPQHF. Here the CDR3 DNA reads TGTGCCAGCAGCTTAGAGGGGGGGGGAGATCAGCCCCAGCATTTT.